The 12 T cell receptor beta chains below were found in one sample sequenced in a study of cytomegalovirus exposure and HLA in healthy donors (dated by TCRdb to the late 2010s). Libraries came from the immunoSEQ multiplex PCR assay. Sourced from immuneACCESS, this table was stored by TCRdb with only in-frame sequences that have V and J called. A share of the clones is absent; for the studies checked, an unresolved V gene accounts for under half, and the remainder has no known explanation. The sample has about 74,000 clones on record, 94% of them singletons. The top ten clonotypes cover roughly 1.4% of the sample. Material: PBMCs. These receptors all stem from a man aged 18 to 30 in good health and CMV-seropositive.

The chain recombines TRBV10-3 with TRBJ1-2; D might be TRBD1 (6 bases). The CDR3 runs to 13 residues. The germline gives CDR1 ENHRY, CDR2 SYGVKD. The V gene lost 2 bases and the J gene lost 4 bases, with 8 bases spanning the gap. CDR3 nucleotide sequence: TGTGCCATCAGTGAGACGGACAGCTATGGCTACACCTTC. This encodes CAISETDSYGYTF.

This rearrangement joins TRBV15 to TRBJ2-7, with D possibly being TRBD2 (7 bases). This CDR3 region has 17 residues. V dropped 0 bases and J dropped 2 bases, with 17 bases sitting between them. The germline V gene has CDR1 LNHNV and CDR2 YYDKDF (reference sequence). DNA for the CDR3: TGTGCCACCAGCAGAGACTTAATACAGGGAGGGGCCTACGAGCAGTACTTC. It specifies CATSRDLIQGGAYEQYF.

The chain is built from TRBV7-9 and TRBJ2-1; TRBD2 aligns across 9 bases. With 1 base clipped from V and 10 bases from J, the junction kept 5 bases outside the gene matches. This CDR3 has 14 amino acids. From germline, CDR1 is SEHNR and CDR2 FQNEAQ (reference sequence). DNA for the CDR3: TGTGCCAGCAGCTTAGTAACGCTAGCGGGAGAGCAGTTCTTC. This gives the protein CASSLVTLAGEQFF.

The chain joins TRBV28 to TRBJ2-1; D might be TRBD2 (6 bases). The V end was cut by 3 bases, the J end by 6 bases, with 30 bases between. The CDR3 covers 20 residues. Germline V gives CDR1 MDHEN, CDR2 SYDVKM. The CDR3 here is CASSFLGMGMEGPSFNEQFF. The CDR3 DNA reads TGTGCCAGCAGTTTTCTCGGAATGGGTATGGAGGGGCCATCTTTCAATGAGCAGTTCTTC.

This clone was observed once. The CDR3 DNA is TGTGCCAGCAGCTTAAGCCAGGGGTTCAACTATGGCTACACCTTC. This sequence encodes CASSLSQGFNYGYTF. The chain employs TRBV7-9 and TRBJ1-2, with D tentatively TRBD1 (6 bases). Germline lookup yields CDR1 SEHNR and CDR2 FQNEAQ (reference sequence). V was shortened by 2 bases and J by 2 bases, with 12 bases between the two germline ends. The CDR3 consists of 15 residues.

This chain connects TRBV28 to TRBJ2-3; TRBD2 is a possible D gene (5 bases). V was pared by 4 bases and J by 0 bases, with 17 bases between. The CDR3 length is 17 residues. The germline V gene has CDR1 MDHEN and CDR2 SYDVKM. The CDR3 nucleotides are TGTGCCAGCAGTTCTCTTCCCTCGGCGGGTAGCACAGATACGCAGTATTTT. It is translated as CASSSLPSAGSTDTQYF.

The J gene is TRBJ1-1, the V gene TRBV2; TRBD1 might be the D (6 bases). Germline V CDR1 and CDR2: SNHLY, FYNNEI. Between the trimmed V and J ends, which lost 5 bases and 5 bases, there was a span of 15 bases. The CDR3 consists of 14 residues. The CDR3, as DNA: TGTGCCAGCAGTTTGAGGGGGAGAATTACTGAAGCTTTCTTT. Translated: CASSLRGRITEAFF.

This chain joins TRBV2 and TRBJ2-1; possibly TRBD2 for D (6 bases). This CDR3 contains 16 residues. Deletions cut 5 bases from V and 4 bases from J, with 18 bases between. The germline CDR1 and CDR2 sequences are SNHLY and FYNNEI. DNA of the CDR3: TGTGCCAGCAGTAAGGATCGGGAGACAGTGTACAATGAGCAGTTCTTC. Protein product: CASSKDRETVYNEQFF.

This rearrangement joins TRBV28 to TRBJ2-4; a weak D match, TRBD2 (7 bases). The CDR3 loop spans 16 amino acids. Germline loops: CDR1 MDHEN, CDR2 SYDVKM. V gave up 6 bases and J gave up 8 bases, with 23 bases separating them. As DNA, the CDR3 is TGTGCCAGCAGCCCCCGGGGGGCGGGAGTGATTTACATTCAGTACTTC. Amino acid sequence: CASSPRGAGVIYIQYF.

This chain uses TRBV5-1 with TRBJ1-1; D perhaps matches TRBD1 (5 bases). Germline CDR1 and CDR2: SGHRS and YFSETQ. This CDR3 contains 13 residues. Trimming shortened V by 6 bases and J by 6 bases, and 15 bases separated the two germline ends. CDR3 nucleotide sequence: TGCGCCAGCAAGGGCAGGGAGGAGGCTGAAGCTTTCTTT. Translation gives CASKGREEAEAFF.

The gene calls are TRBV10-3 and TRBJ2-7, with TRBD2 identical over 7 bases. V gave up 2 bases and J gave up 2 bases; unmatched junction bases: 6. CDR3 length equals 15 residues. The germline V gene has CDR1 ENHRY and CDR2 SYGVKD. CDR3 sequence: CAISETGEGPYEQYF. DNA of the CDR3: TGTGCCATCAGTGAGACGGGGGAGGGCCCCTACGAGCAGTACTTC.

The genes are TRBV29-1 and TRBJ2-7, with 13 bases lining up with TRBD2. CDR3 length: 14 amino acids. Germline trimming cut 6 bases from V and 5 bases from J; bases unmatched to any gene: 7. Germline CDR1 SQVTM, CDR2 ANQGSEA. In nucleotides, the CDR3 is TGCAGCGTCGTGGGGACTAGCGGGAAAGACGAGCAGTACTTC. Amino acids: CSVVGTSGKDEQYF.